Below, 16 T cell receptor beta chains from the same sample are listed, as sequenced in a study of CD8 T cells in ankylosing spondylitis. TCRdb re-analysed the 5' RACE reads in MiXCR, keeping a single row per CDR3 protein. The table shows more than 100,000 distinct CDR3 sequences, with about an eighth occurring only once. The sequenced sample was blood, either unsorted or a sorted T cell fraction (not recorded which). All receptors come from a female donor with ankylosing spondylitis or in good health (not recorded which).

J is TRBJ2-7 and V is TRBV5-1; 12 nucleotides match TRBD1. The CDR3 sequence is 15 residues long. With V trimmed by 3 bases and J by 4 bases, 5 bases remained unmatched. Germline V gives CDR1 SGHRS, CDR2 YFSETQ. CDR3 in amino acids: CASSSQGQGAYEQYF. The DNA for the CDR3 is TGCGCCAGCAGCTCCCAGGGACAGGGGGCGTACGAGCAGTACTTC.

Worth noting for this clonotype: With a much larger clone just one base away, this may be a read error. The chain uses TRBV20-1 and TRBJ2-1; no definite D call. V gave up 7 bases and J gave up 6 bases, with 10 bases separating them. Germline V CDR1 and CDR2: DFQATT, SNEGSKA (reference sequence). The CDR3 totals 11 residues. CDR3 protein: CSGLGSNEQFF. In DNA form, the CDR3 reads TGCAGTGGACTTGGGTCCAATGAGCAGTTCTTC.

This clonotype showed up many times. The chain uses TRBV5-1 and TRBJ2-7; unclear D gene. The germline V gene has CDR1 SGHRS and CDR2 YFSETQ. The CDR3 is 16 amino acids. Trimming left V 0 bases short and J 3 bases short, with 16 bases between. In DNA form, the CDR3 reads TGCGCCAGCAGCTTGGACCGGGCCACACTTATCTACGAGCAGTACTTC. It translates to CASSLDRATLIYEQYF.

This clonotype was counted many times. The chain is built from TRBV11-2 and TRBJ2-5; a weak D match, TRBD2 (6 bases). Germline loops: CDR1 SGHAT, CDR2 FQNNGV. Trimming shortened V by 2 bases and J by 5 bases, and 9 bases separated the two germline ends. The CDR3 consists of 13 residues. This CDR3 reads CASSLIREETQYF. The CDR3 DNA reads TGTGCCAGCAGCTTAATCCGGGAGGAGACCCAGTACTTC.

In its sample, this clonotype was seen many times. This rearrangement joins TRBV7-7 to TRBJ2-5, with 12 bases lining up with TRBD2. The CDR3 loop spans 15 amino acids. Trimming took 5 bases from V and 5 from J; bases not matched to a gene: 6. Germline CDR1 SSHAT, CDR2 FNYEAQ (reference sequence). In nucleotides, the CDR3 is TGTGCCAGCAGCGTTGGACTAGCGGGGCCCGAGACCCAGTACTTC. Translation: CASSVGLAGPETQYF.

The rearrangement uses TRBV11-2 and TRBJ2-1; D not resolved. The CDR3 extends over 14 amino acids. In germline, CDR1 is SGHAT, CDR2 FQNNGV. The V and J ends lost 2 bases and 9 bases respectively, with 14 bases between them. CDR3 amino acids: CASSLSRSGAEQFF. In nucleotides, the CDR3 is TGTGCCAGCAGCTTATCTAGATCGGGCGCTGAGCAGTTCTTC.

The V and J genes are TRBV3-1 and TRBJ2-1; maybe TRBD1 (6 bases). Trimming removed 6 bases from V and 0 bases from J, with 15 bases in between. The CDR3 is 16 amino acids. CDR1 is LGHDT, CDR2 YNNKEL, per germline (reference sequence). DNA of the CDR3: TGTGCCAGCAGACCAGTCACAGGGAGCTCCTACAATGAGCAGTTCTTC. Translated: CASRPVTGSSYNEQFF.

This clonotype was seen ten or more times. V usage is TRBV20-1 and J usage is TRBJ1-1, with D perhaps matching TRBD1 (6 bases). V was cut by 0 bases and J by 3 bases, with 8 bases left in between. The CDR3 sequence is 13 residues long. Germline V lookup: CDR1 DFQATT, CDR2 SNEGSKA (reference sequence). The CDR3 sequence is CSARERGYTEAFF. CDR3 nucleotide sequence: TGCAGTGCTAGAGAAAGGGGGTACACTGAAGCTTTCTTT.

In its sample, this clonotype was seen many times. This chain connects TRBV6-5 to TRBJ2-7; D unclear. Per the germline V gene, CDR1 is MNHEY and CDR2 is SVGAGI. V lost 7 bases, J lost 8 bases, and 9 bases lay in between. This CDR3 region has 10 residues. CDR3 residues: CASTVEQQYF. CDR3 DNA sequence: TGTGCCAGCACGGTCGAACAGCAGTACTTC.

V usage is TRBV12-3 or TRBV12-4 and J usage is TRBJ2-1, with 10 bases matching TRBD2. The CDR3 loop spans 15 amino acids. V trimming: 6 bases; J trimming: 4 bases; junction bases outside the gene matches: 6. The CDR3 DNA reads as TGTGCCAGCAGGCACGGACTAGCGGCTTACAATGAGCAGTTCTTC. It is translated as CASRHGLAAYNEQFF.

This clonotype was observed many times. The chain links TRBV20-1 to TRBJ1-4; no firm D call. Per the germline V gene, CDR1 is DFQATT and CDR2 is SNEGSKA (reference sequence). Trimming shortened V by 3 bases and J by 7 bases, and 6 bases separated the two germline ends. This CDR3 is 11 amino acids long. For the CDR3, the DNA is TGCAGTGCTAGGGGCCTTGAAAAACTGTTTTTT. This translates into CSARGLEKLFF.

This clonotype was counted many times. The rearrangement links TRBV5-1 to TRBJ2-3, with D perhaps matching TRBD2 (5 bases). The ends were cut back, 4 bases at V and 0 bases at J, with 9 bases in the middle. Germline values: CDR1 SGHRS, CDR2 YFSETQ. The CDR3 totals 14 residues. CDR3 residues: CASSRTSSTDTQYF. CDR3 bases: TGCGCCAGCAGCAGAACTAGTAGCACAGATACGCAGTATTTT.

This clonotype was observed many times. J is TRBJ2-3 and V is TRBV5-1; a weak D match, TRBD2 (6 bases). This CDR3 spans 16 amino acids. In germline, CDR1 is SGHRS, CDR2 YFSETQ. With 4 bases removed from V and 2 bases from J, the gap between germline ends came to 17 bases. The CDR3 protein is CASSPGLRGNTDTQYF. The CDR3 coding sequence is TGCGCCAGCAGCCCGGGACTTCGAGGGAACACAGATACGCAGTATTTT.

This clonotype was detected many times. The V call is TRBV20-1, the J call TRBJ2-1, with 12 bases fitting TRBD2. This CDR3 is built from 15 residues. Germline V gene sequence: CDR1 DFQATT, CDR2 SNEGSKA (reference sequence). V shed 6 bases and J 6 bases; nucleotides not matched to a gene: 9. CDR3 in amino acids: CSAPRSSGRGNEQFF. CDR3 DNA sequence: TGCAGTGCCCCCCGGTCTAGCGGGAGGGGCAATGAGCAGTTCTTC.

This clonotype was seen ten or more times. The rearrangement uses TRBV12-3 or TRBV12-4 and TRBJ2-7; D could derive from TRBD1 or TRBD2 (5 bases each). This CDR3 has 12 residues. The ends were cut back, 3 bases at V and 5 bases at J, with 8 bases in the middle. The CDR3 DNA reads TGTGCCAGCAGTTTGGGGGAGCACGAGCAGTACTTC. Amino acid sequence: CASSLGEHEQYF.

Many counts were recorded for this clonotype. The V and J genes are TRBV5-1 and TRBJ2-3; D remains ambiguous. V lost 4 bases and J lost 4, with 4 bases in between. The CDR3 runs to 11 residues. Germline V gene data show CDR1 as SGHRS and CDR2 as YFSETQ. For the CDR3, the DNA is TGCGCCAGCAGCAAGGCAGATACGCAGTATTTT. Residues: CASSKADTQYF.